Shown below are 2 T cell receptor beta chains from a single sample sequenced in a study of tumor-infiltrating lymphocytes in primary liver carcinoma. From roughly 500 ng total RNA, TCR beta cDNA was generated with a primer in the constant region. Three rounds of nested multiplex PCR with slightly modified ARM-PCR produced TCR beta libraries. Amplification in the first two PCR rounds was performed using TRBV1-TRBV30 forward primers and a C-beta reverse primer for approximately 10 cycles each. MiXCR was run by TCRdb on the multiplex PCR reads, yielding one entry per CDR3 protein. The sample has approximately 73,000 distinct CDR3 sequences, about 70% seen once. Total RNA and DNA came together from around 20-30 mg of bulk tissue without cell sorting. The specimen sequenced was liver tumor tissue from sampling region 4. Subset specified: tumor region T4, right-lateral pole. The receptors were gathered from a woman aged 55-69 years with primary liver carcinoma and hepatitis B virus infection.

This clonotype was seen just once. One junction end disagrees with the germline gene, perhaps due to a read error. The CDR3 DNA sequence: TGTGCCAGCAGCTTAGATCTAAGTGGAGTAGCGGGAGAAGGGATAGATACGCAGTACTTT. This gives the protein CASSLDLSGVAGEGIDTQYF. V and J are TRBV11-2 and TRBJ2-3, with 9 bases that match TRBD2. CDR1 SGHAT and CDR2 FQNNGV come from the germline V gene. The CDR3 is 20 amino acids.

This clonotype appeared a few times. The CDR3 ends on some other residue instead of the conserved phenylalanine or tryptophan, so this is likely a read error. This chain joins TRBV12-3 or TRBV12-4 and TRBJ1-1, with 8 nucleotides matching TRBD1. V dropped 6 bases and J dropped 3; count of bases not matched to a gene: 12. This CDR3 region has 16 residues. The CDR3 nucleotides are TGTGCCAGCAGACGTAGGCAGGGGGCTACGTACACTGAAGCTTTCTTA. Translating it yields CASRRRQGATYTEAFL.